The 5 T cell receptor beta chains below all came from one sample that was sequenced in a study of control samples from healthy donors and cancer patients. Sequenced by immunoSEQ multiplex PCR; TCRdb stores in-frame clones only, minus some. The sample records about 140,000 clones, roughly 92% being singletons. Sequences were obtained from blood. The receptors originated from a man under 40 in good health.

The chain combines TRBV12-3 or TRBV12-4 with TRBJ2-7; 8 bases line up with TRBD1. V dropped 7 bases and J dropped 7; count of bases not matched to a gene: 9. The CDR3 runs 13 residues. The CDR3 region has the DNA TGTGCCAGCAATAATGGACAGGGTCTTGAGCAGTACTTC. Translated, it gives CASNNGQGLEQYF.

The genes are TRBV7-2 and TRBJ2-2, with a weak D call TRBD2 (6 bases). The germline V gene encodes CDR1 SGHTA and CDR2 FQGNSA. The CDR3 is made up of 16 amino acids. The ends were cut back, 4 bases at V and 6 bases at J, with 18 bases in the middle. The CDR3 region is CASSSPRTGEAGELFF. Here the CDR3 DNA reads TGTGCCAGCAGCTCCCCTCGGACGGGAGAAGCCGGGGAGCTGTTTTTT.

The chain employs TRBV7-9 and TRBJ1-1; TRBD1 is a possible D gene (5 bases). Between the trimmed V and J ends, which lost 4 bases and 7 bases, there was a span of 22 bases. Germline assignment: CDR1 SEHNR and CDR2 FQNEAQ (reference sequence). This CDR3 is built from 16 residues. The DNA for the CDR3 is TGTGCCAGCAGCTCCGCCACTGGGGGGTGGATGGGTGAAGCTTTCTTT. Protein: CASSSATGGWMGEAFF.

The chain links TRBV7-2 to TRBJ1-5, with 7 bases matching TRBD1. The V and J ends lost 6 bases and 3 bases, in that order; junction bases with no gene match: 5. There are 14 residues in the CDR3. Germline V gene sequence: CDR1 SGHTA, CDR2 FQGNSA. The CDR3 sequence is CASSPTGDNQPQHF. The CDR3 nucleotides are TGTGCCAGCAGTCCCACAGGGGACAATCAGCCCCAGCATTTT.

This sequence joins TRBV6-5 and TRBJ1-1, with D perhaps TRBD1 (5 bases). Germline V gene sequence: CDR1 MNHEY, CDR2 SVGAGI. V gave up 7 bases and J gave up 5 bases, with 14 bases separating them. The CDR3 covers 13 residues. As DNA, the CDR3 is TGTGCCAGCATTACACGGGGACGGACTGAAGCTTTCTTT. It is translated as CASITRGRTEAFF.